This T cell receptor beta chain emerged from a study of TIL therapy for anti-PD-1-resistant metastatic lung cancer. Whole-study context: Patients had a median age of around 54 years (range roughly 38-75).

The time point is: pre-treatment sample, taken before nivolumab and TIL therapy. The length of the CDR3 is 14 residues. This was the immunoSEQ v3 assay. The data were produced by immunoSEQ multiplex PCR, yet TCRdb's version contains in-frame clones alone and is incomplete. This table holds roughly 60,000 clones, about 70% found once. The chain carries TRBV21-1 and TRBJ1-3; the table calls TRBD1, which could not be checked here. TRBV21-1 is recorded as a pseudogene. This specimen was blood, taken at baseline. The clonotype comes from a person between 25 and 80 years old with non-small cell lung cancer. Here the CDR3 DNA reads TGTGCCAGCAGCAAGACAGGATCTGGAAACACCATATATTTT. This codes for CASSKTGSGNTIYF.